This entry concerns a single T cell receptor (beta chain). Unique molecular identifiers were incorporated when the TCRbeta library was constructed. One entry per CDR3 protein results from TCRdb running MiXCR on the PCR reads. This sample has more than 500,000 distinct CDR3 sequences, with roughly an eighth found just once. This entry comes from a study of T-cell reconstitution after alpha-beta-depleted transplantation in children. The CDR3 contains 16 residues. V lost 3 bases, J lost 5 bases, and 12 bases stayed unmatched. Looked up from germline, CDR1 is MNHEY and CDR2 is SMNVEV (reference sequence).

V is TRBV27 and J is TRBJ1-1; 7 bases are shared with TRBD1. Sequenced material: PBMCs, mostly from graft donor cells, taken 180 days after TCRalphabeta/CD19-depleted stem cell transplant. The TCR sequence derives from a female patient aged 2-15 years who had a stem cell transplant for aplastic anemia, so the T cells may come from the graft donor. The CDR3 DNA follows: TGTGCCAGCAGTTTTACAGGGGTGGGCCCGAATACTGAAGCTTTCTTT. Amino acids: CASSFTGVGPNTEAFF.